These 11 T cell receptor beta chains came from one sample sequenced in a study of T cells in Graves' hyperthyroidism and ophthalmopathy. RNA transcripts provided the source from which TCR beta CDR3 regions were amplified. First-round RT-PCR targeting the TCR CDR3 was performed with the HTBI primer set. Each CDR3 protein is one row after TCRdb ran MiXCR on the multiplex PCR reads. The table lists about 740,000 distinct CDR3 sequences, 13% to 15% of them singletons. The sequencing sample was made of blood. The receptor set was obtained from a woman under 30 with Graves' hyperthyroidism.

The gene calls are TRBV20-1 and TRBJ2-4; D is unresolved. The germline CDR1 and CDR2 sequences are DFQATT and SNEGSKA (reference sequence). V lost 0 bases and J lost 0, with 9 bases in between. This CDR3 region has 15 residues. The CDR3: CSARDMSLAKNIQYF. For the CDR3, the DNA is TGCAGTGCTAGAGACATGTCACTAGCCAAAAACATTCAGTACTTC.

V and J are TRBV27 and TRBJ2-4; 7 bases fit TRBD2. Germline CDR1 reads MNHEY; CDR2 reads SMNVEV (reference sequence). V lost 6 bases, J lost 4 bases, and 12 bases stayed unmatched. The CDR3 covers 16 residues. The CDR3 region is CASSPAGLTSKNIQYF. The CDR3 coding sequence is TGTGCCAGCAGCCCAGCGGGGCTTACGTCTAAAAACATTCAGTACTTC.

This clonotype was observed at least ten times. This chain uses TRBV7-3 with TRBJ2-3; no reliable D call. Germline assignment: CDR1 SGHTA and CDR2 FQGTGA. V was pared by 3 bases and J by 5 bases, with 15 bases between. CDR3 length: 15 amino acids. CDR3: CASSLDGRWVDTQYF. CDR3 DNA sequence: TGTGCCAGCAGCTTGGACGGCCGCTGGGTAGATACGCAGTATTTT. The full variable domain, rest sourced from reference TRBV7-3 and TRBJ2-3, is GAGVSQTPSNKVTEKGKYVELRCDPISGHTALYWYRQSLGQGPEFLIYFQGTGAADDSGLPNDRFFAVRPEGSVSTLKIQRTERGDSAVYLCASSLDGRWVDTQYFGPGTRLTVL.

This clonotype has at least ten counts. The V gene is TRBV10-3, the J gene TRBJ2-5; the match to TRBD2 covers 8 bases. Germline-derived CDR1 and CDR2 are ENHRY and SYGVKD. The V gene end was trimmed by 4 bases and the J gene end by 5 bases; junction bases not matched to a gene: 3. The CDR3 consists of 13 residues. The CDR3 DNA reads TGTGCCATCAGTGCAGCGGGAGTGGAGACCCAGTACTTC. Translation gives CAISAAGVETQYF.

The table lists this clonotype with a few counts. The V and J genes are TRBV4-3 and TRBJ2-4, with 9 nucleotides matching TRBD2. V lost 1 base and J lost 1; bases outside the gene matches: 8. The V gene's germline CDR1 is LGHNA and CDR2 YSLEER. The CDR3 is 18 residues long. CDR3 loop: CASSQGAGGPLAKNIQYF. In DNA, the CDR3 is TGCGCCAGCAGCCAAGGCGCGGGAGGGCCGTTGGCCAAAAACATTCAGTACTTC.

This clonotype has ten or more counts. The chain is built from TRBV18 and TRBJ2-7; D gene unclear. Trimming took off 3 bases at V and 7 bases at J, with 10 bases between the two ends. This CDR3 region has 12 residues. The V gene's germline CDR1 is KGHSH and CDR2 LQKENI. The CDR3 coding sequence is TGTGCCAGCTCACCGACGGTGGGGGAGCAGTACTTC. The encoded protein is CASSPTVGEQYF.

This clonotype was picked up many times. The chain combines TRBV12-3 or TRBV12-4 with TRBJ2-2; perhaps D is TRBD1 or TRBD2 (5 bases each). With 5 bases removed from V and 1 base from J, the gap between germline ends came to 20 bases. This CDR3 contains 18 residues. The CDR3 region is CASSPPRVGDLNTGELFF. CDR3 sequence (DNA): TGTGCCAGCAGTCCCCCCAGGGTGGGGGACCTGAACACCGGGGAGCTGTTTTTT.

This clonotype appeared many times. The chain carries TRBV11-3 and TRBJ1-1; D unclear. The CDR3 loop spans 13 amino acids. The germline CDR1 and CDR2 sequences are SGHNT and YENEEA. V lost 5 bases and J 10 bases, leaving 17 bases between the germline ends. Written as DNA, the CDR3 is TGTGCCAGCAGCATTGGACCGCTCCTTGGAGCTTTCTTT. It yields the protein CASSIGPLLGAFF. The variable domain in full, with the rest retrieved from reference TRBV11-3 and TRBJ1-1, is EAGVVQSPRYKIIEKKQPVAFWCNPISGHNTLYWYLQNLGQGPELLIRYENEEAVDDSQLPKDRFSAERLKGVDSTLKIQPAELGDSAVYLCASSIGPLLGAFFGQGTRLTVV.

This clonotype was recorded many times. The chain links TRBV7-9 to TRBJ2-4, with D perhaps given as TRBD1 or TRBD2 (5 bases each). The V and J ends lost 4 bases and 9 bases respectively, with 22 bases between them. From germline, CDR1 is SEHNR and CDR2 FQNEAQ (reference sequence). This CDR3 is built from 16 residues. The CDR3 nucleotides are TGTGCCAGCAGCTCCCTTCCGGGACCTTCTTCTGGCATTCAGTACTTC. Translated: CASSSLPGPSSGIQYF.

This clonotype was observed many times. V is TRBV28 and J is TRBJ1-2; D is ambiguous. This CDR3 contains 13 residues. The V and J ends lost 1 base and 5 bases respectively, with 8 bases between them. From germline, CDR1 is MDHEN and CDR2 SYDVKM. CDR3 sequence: CASSLFQSYGYTF. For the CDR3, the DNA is TGTGCCAGCAGTTTATTTCAGAGTTATGGCTACACCTTC.

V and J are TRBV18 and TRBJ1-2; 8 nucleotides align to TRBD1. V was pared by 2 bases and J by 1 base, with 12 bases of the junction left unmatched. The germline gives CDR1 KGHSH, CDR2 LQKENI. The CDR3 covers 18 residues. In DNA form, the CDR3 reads TGTGCCAGCTCACCAACCCTCGGACAGGGAGGGTATAACTATGGCTACACCTTC. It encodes CASSPTLGQGGYNYGYTF.